The 3 T cell receptor beta chains below come from one sample, sequenced in a study of blood T cell repertoires in COVID-19 (dated by TCRdb to 2018 to 2020). Library creation used the immunoSEQ multiplex PCR assay. The table comes from immuneACCESS by way of TCRdb, which keeps in-frame sequences with V and J called. Part of the clones is missing from these tables; in studies checked, under half for an unresolved V gene and the rest for unknown reasons. The sample table records 290,000 or so clones; roughly 80% of these occur just once. The ten largest clones represent more than 4% of the sample. Sequencing input: PBMCs or T cells enriched from blood (not recorded which). The receptor set was obtained from a man aged 35 to 55 who had been exposed to COVID-19.

This sequence joins TRBV19 and TRBJ2-7, with D perhaps TRBD2 (6 bases). Trimming took 1 base from V and 9 from J, leaving 19 bases between them. The CDR3 runs 15 residues. Germline V gene lookup returns CDR1 LNHDA and CDR2 SQIVND (reference sequence). CDR3 DNA: TGTGCCAGTAGTATAGTAGAGCGGGCCTCCTCAGGGCAGTACTTC. It codes for CASSIVERASSGQYF.

The CDR3 DNA follows: TGTGCCAGTAACGGCGGGAGGGCCAGTGAGCAGTTCTTC. Its protein is CASNGGRASEQFF. The gene calls are TRBV19 and TRBJ2-1; 9 bases line up with TRBD2. Trimming at V came to 7 bases and at J to 9 bases, leaving 7 bases not matched to a gene. This CDR3 is 13 amino acids long. Germline values: CDR1 LNHDA, CDR2 SQIVND (reference sequence).

The V and J genes are TRBV9 and TRBJ2-5; D perhaps matches TRBD1 (5 bases). This CDR3 has 17 residues. Per germline, CDR1 SGDLS and CDR2 YYNGEE. Trimming took off 4 bases at V and 1 base at J, with 20 bases between the two ends. DNA for the CDR3: TGTGCCAGCAGCCAAGGACATAAACAAATAACCCAAGAGACCCAGTACTTC. It yields the protein CASSQGHKQITQETQYF. The full variable domain, with the rest looked up from reference TRBV9 and TRBJ2-5, is DSGVTQTPKHLITATGQRVTLRCSPRSGDLSVYWYQQSLDQGLQFLIQYYNGEERAKGNILERFSAQQFPDLHSELNLSSLELGDSALYFCASSQGHKQITQETQYFGPGTRLLVL.